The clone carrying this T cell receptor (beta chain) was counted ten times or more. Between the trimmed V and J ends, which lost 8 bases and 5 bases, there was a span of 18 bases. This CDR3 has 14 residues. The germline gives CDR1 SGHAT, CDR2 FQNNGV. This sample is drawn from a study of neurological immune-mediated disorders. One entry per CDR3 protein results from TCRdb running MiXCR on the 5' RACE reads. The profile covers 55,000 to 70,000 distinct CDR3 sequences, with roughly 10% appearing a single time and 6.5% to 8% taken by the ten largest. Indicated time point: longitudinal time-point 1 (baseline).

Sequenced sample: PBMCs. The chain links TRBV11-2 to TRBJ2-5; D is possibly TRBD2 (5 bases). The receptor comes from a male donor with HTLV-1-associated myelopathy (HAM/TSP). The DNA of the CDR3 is TGTGCCAGCGGACTCCATCCCGAGCGGGAGACCCAGTACTTC. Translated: CASGLHPERETQYF.